The 16 T cell receptor beta chains below all came from one sample that was sequenced in a study of shared clonotypes between healthy human individuals. This table comes from immunoSEQ multiplex PCR, and its TCRdb copy is limited to in-frame clones, with some not included. The sample carries 2 million to 2.5 million clones, almost 96% recorded once. Sequencing used naive CD4+ T cells sorted from blood. Subset described: CD45RA+ positively selected. Receptor source: a man aged 18-30 years in good health.

The CDR3 protein is CASSAKYEQYF. The CDR3 coding sequence is TGTGCCAGCAGTGCGAAGTACGAGCAGTACTTC. This chain uses TRBV2 with TRBJ2-7; the D is unclear. Trimming pared 4 bases from V and 4 bases from J, leaving 5 bases between. Germline loops: CDR1 SNHLY, CDR2 FYNNEI. The length of the CDR3 is 11 residues.

The J gene is TRBJ2-7, the V gene TRBV5-6; D may be TRBD2 (6 bases). Per the germline V gene, CDR1 is SGHDT and CDR2 is YYEEEE. V was trimmed by 3 bases and J by 3 bases, leaving 16 bases between them. The CDR3 length is 15 residues. The CDR3 DNA reads as TGTGCCAGCAGCTGGGGAGCTAGCGAACGCTACGAGCAGTACTTC. This translates into CASSWGASERYEQYF.

The J gene is TRBJ1-2, the V gene TRBV6-6; D possibly corresponds to TRBD1 (5 bases). This CDR3 spans 11 amino acids. The V end lost 7 bases, the J end lost 8 bases, and 11 bases lay between the germline ends. CDR1 is MNHNY and CDR2 is SVGAGI in the germline V gene (reference sequence). Written as DNA, the CDR3 is TGTGCCAGCAAACAGGAGGGAGGCTACACCTTC. Protein: CASKQEGGYTF.

The CDR3 coding sequence is TGCGCCAGCAGGGATATGGGGTTTTCTGGGGCCAACGTCCTGACTTTC. This codes for CASRDMGFSGANVLTF. This chain links TRBV10-2 with TRBJ2-6; D not certain. Germline V gene data show CDR1 as WSHSY and CDR2 as SAAADI. V was cut by 6 bases and J by 1 base, with 13 bases left in between. The CDR3 is 16 amino acids.

This clone was detected only once. V is TRBV7-2 and J is TRBJ1-5; D is unclear. Germline CDR1 SGHTA, CDR2 FQGNSA. Trimming took off 1 base at V and 1 base at J, with 11 bases between the two ends. The length of the CDR3 is 16 residues. This CDR3 is CASSLEAVRSNQPQHF. CDR3 sequence (DNA): TGTGCCAGCAGCTTAGAGGCAGTTAGGAGCAATCAGCCCCAGCATTTT.

This clone was seen a single time. This rearrangement joins TRBV6-5 to TRBJ1-3, with TRBD1 matching 10 bases. The germline CDR1 and CDR2 sequences are MNHEY and SVGAGI. Trimming cost V 8 bases and J 2 bases; bases outside gene matches: 3. CDR3 length: 14 amino acids. The CDR3 loop is CASGTGVAGNTIYF. CDR3 in DNA: TGTGCCAGCGGGACAGGGGTAGCTGGAAACACCATATATTTT.

Concerning this clone itself: Additional DNA sequences in this sample encode the identical CDR3. The genes are TRBV11-2 and TRBJ2-5; a weak D match, TRBD1 (5 bases). Germline V lookup: CDR1 SGHAT, CDR2 FQNNGV. The ends were cut back, 1 base at V and 4 bases at J, with 13 bases in the middle. This CDR3 is built from 15 residues. The DNA for the CDR3 is TGTGCCAGCAGCTTAGTCGGTCAGGGAAGAGAGACCCAGTACTTC. Protein sequence: CASSLVGQGRETQYF.

This clone was found once. J is TRBJ2-7 and V is TRBV5-6; D ambiguous. V was trimmed by 4 bases and J by 4 bases, leaving 9 bases between them. The CDR3 spans 12 residues. Germline CDR1 and CDR2: SGHDT and YYEEEE. The CDR3 protein is CASSRSIYEQYF. CDR3 nucleotide sequence: TGTGCCAGCAGCCGGTCGATATACGAGCAGTACTTC.

CDR3: CASPPRQSSYEQYF. As DNA, the CDR3 is TGTGCCAGCCCCCCCCGACAGAGCTCCTACGAGCAGTACTTC. J is TRBJ2-7 and V is TRBV28, with D possibly TRBD1 on 5 matching bases. Germline lookup yields CDR1 MDHEN and CDR2 SYDVKM. The length of the CDR3 is 14 residues. Trimming left V 8 bases short and J 0 bases short, with 14 bases between.

The rearrangement uses TRBV6-1 and TRBJ1-5; D is possibly TRBD1 (6 bases). V lost 0 bases and J lost 14, with 14 bases in between. CDR3 length: 13 residues. Germline loops: CDR1 MNHNS, CDR2 SASEGT. For the CDR3, the DNA is TGTGCCAGCAGTGAAGCGCTTCAGGGGACGAAGCATTTT. This encodes CASSEALQGTKHF.

The rearrangement links TRBV30 to TRBJ2-6, with D uncertain. The V end was cut by 7 bases, the J end by 3 bases, with 7 bases between. Germline values: CDR1 GTSNPN, CDR2 SVGIG (reference sequence). The CDR3 has 12 amino acids. In DNA form, the CDR3 reads TGTGCCTCTGGAGTTGGGGCCAACGTCCTGACTTTC. This sequence encodes CASGVGANVLTF.

The chain recombines TRBV18 with TRBJ2-7; 7 positions match TRBD1. V shed 0 bases and J 0 bases; nucleotides not matched to a gene: 8. There are 17 residues in the CDR3. Germline lookup yields CDR1 KGHSH and CDR2 LQKENI. CDR3: CASSPPAGQGDSYEQYF. As DNA, the CDR3 is TGTGCCAGCTCACCACCGGCCGGGCAGGGGGACTCCTACGAGCAGTACTTC.

This clone was detected a few times. V gene TRBV2 combines with J gene TRBJ1-2; D uncertain. Germline CDR1 SNHLY, CDR2 FYNNEI. V was cut by 8 bases and J by 4 bases, with 11 bases left in between. The CDR3 sequence is 12 residues long. CDR3 nucleotide sequence: TGTGCCAGCGGGCAAATAGGCTATGGCTACACCTTC. Its protein is CASGQIGYGYTF.

The chain joins TRBV18 to TRBJ1-5; D possibly corresponds to TRBD1 (5 bases). V lost 2 bases and J 0 bases, leaving 11 bases between the germline ends. CDR1 is KGHSH and CDR2 is LQKENI in the germline V gene. The CDR3 length is 16 residues. CDR3 bases: TGTGCCAGCTCACCATCAGGGCTAAATAGCAATCAGCCCCAGCATTTT. Translated: CASSPSGLNSNQPQHF.

Notes on this clone: Other DNA sequences in this sample translate to the same CDR3. The chain employs TRBV28 and TRBJ2-7; D not certain. Germline CDR1 reads MDHEN; CDR2 reads SYDVKM. V lost 5 bases and J 2 bases, leaving 4 bases between the germline ends. The CDR3 length is 11 residues. This CDR3 is CASSRPYEQYF. CDR3 nucleotide sequence: TGTGCCAGCAGTCGTCCCTACGAGCAGTACTTC.

The DNA of the CDR3 is TGTGCCAGCAGTGGGACTCGGCTGGAGGAAAAACTGTTTTTT. Translation gives CASSGTRLEEKLFF. V is TRBV2 and J is TRBJ1-4; D gene unclear. Germline V lookup: CDR1 SNHLY, CDR2 FYNNEI. There are 14 residues in the CDR3. V shed 4 bases and J shed 8 bases, with 14 bases lying between them.